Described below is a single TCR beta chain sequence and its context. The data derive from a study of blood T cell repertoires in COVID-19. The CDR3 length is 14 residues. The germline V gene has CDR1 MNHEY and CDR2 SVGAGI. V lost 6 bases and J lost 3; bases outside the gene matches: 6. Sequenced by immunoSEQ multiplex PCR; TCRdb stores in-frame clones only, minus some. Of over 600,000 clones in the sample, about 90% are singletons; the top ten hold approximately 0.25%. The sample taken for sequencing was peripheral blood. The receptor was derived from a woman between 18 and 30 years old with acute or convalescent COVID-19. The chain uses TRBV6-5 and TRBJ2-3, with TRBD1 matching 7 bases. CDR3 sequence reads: CASRPDRATDTQYF. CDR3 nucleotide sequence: TGTGCCAGCAGACCAGACAGGGCAACAGATACGCAGTATTTT.